This T cell receptor (beta chain) appears in the sequencing data of a study of regulatory T cells in long-lasting Graves disease. At least ten counts were recorded for this clonotype. V lost 5 bases, J lost 5 bases, and 16 bases lay in between. The germline CDR1 and CDR2 sequences are MDHEN and SYDVKM. The CDR3 is 14 amino acids. Time point described: persistent/refractory GD, antithyroid drugs over 5 years with positive TRAb. PBMC RNA served as the TCR library source. Relying on iRepertoire HTBI primers and Arm-PCR of CDR3 regions, the team built TCR beta libraries. Using its own MiXCR run on the multiplex PCR reads, TCRdb lists one record per CDR3 protein. Of some 470,000 distinct CDR3 sequences in the sample, roughly 21% were seen once.

The receptor's source is a female donor with Graves disease. The sequencing used peripheral blood mononuclear cells (PBMCs), collected when the disease was refractory, from a patient treated with antithyroid drugs. This chain connects TRBV28 to TRBJ2-7; D possibly uses TRBD1 or TRBD2 (5 bases each). The CDR3: CASSHGTTFHEQYF. CDR3 in DNA: TGTGCCAGCAGTCACGGGACCACCTTCCACGAGCAGTACTTC.